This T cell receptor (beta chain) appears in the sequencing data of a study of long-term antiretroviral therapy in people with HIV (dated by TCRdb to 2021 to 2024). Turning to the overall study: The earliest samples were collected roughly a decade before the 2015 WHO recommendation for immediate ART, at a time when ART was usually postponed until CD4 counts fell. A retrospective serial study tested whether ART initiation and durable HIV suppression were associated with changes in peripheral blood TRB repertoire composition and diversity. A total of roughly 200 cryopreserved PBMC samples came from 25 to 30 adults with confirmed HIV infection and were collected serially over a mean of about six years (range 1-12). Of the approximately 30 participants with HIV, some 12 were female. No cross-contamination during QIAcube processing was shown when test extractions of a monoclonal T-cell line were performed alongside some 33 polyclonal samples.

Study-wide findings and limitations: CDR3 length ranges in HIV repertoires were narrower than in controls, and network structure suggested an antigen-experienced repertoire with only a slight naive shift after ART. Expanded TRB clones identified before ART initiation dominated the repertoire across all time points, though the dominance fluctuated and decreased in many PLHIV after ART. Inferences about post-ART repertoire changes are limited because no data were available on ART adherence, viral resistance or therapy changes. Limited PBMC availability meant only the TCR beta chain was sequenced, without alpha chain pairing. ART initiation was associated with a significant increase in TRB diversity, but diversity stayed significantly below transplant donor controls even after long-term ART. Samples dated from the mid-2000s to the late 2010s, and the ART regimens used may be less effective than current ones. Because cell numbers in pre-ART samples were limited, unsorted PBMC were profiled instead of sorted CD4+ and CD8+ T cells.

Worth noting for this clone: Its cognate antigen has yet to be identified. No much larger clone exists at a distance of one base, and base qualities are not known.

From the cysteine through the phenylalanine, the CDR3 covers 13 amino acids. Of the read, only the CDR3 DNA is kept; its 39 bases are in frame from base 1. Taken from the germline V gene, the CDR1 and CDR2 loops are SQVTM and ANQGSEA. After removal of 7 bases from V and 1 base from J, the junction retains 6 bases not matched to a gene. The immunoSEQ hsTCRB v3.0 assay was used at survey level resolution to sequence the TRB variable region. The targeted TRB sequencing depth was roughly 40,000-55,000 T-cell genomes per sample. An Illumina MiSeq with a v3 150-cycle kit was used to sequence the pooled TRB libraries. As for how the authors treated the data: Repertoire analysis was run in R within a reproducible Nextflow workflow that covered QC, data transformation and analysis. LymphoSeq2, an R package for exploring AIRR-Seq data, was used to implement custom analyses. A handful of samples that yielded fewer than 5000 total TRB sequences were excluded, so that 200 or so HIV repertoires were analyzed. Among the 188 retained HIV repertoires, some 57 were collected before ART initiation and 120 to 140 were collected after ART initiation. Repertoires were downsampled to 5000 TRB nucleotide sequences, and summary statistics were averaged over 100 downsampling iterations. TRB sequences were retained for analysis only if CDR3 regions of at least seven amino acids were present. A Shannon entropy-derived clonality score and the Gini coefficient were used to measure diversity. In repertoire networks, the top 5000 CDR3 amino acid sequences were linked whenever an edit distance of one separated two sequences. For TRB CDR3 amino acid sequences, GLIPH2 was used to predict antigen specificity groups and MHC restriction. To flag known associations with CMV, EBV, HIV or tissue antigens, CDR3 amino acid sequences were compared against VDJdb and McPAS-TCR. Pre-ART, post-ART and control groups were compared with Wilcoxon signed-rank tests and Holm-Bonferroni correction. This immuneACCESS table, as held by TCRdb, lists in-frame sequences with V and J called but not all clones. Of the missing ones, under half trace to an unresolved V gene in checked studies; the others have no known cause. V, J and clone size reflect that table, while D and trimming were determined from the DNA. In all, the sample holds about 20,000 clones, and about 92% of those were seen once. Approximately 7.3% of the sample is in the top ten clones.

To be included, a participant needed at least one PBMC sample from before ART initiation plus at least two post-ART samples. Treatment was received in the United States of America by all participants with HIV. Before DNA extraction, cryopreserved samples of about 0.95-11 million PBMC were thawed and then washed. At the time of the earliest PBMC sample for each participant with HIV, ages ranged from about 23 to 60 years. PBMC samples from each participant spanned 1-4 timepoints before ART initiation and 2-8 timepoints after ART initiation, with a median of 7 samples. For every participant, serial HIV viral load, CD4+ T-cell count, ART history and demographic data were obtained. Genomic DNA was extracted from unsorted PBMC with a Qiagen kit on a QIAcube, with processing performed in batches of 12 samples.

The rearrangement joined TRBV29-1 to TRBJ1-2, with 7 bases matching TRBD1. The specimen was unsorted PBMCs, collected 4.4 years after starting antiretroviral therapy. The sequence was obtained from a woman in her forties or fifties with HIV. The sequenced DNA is TGCAGCGCCGGACAGGCCGTTAACTATGGCTACACCTTC. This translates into CSAGQAVNYGYTF.